A single sample is the source of the 22 T cell receptor beta chains below, sequenced in a study of Graves' ophthalmopathy and Graves' hyperthyroidism. The authors amplified TCR beta CDR3 regions from RNA transcripts. An opening RT-PCR round employed HTBI primers and preceded a second-round multiplex PCR. Via MiXCR, TCRdb re-called the multiplex PCR reads, giving one row per CDR3 protein. The data hold 560,000 or so distinct CDR3 sequences, with approximately 37% observed a single time. Sequencing was carried out using peripheral blood or thyroid tissue (not recorded which). All receptors derive from an adult man with Graves' hyperthyroidism.

The J gene is TRBJ2-7, the V gene TRBV28; D possibly corresponds to TRBD2 (5 bases). Trimming removed 1 base at V and 1 base at J, with 14 bases between. The CDR3 totals 16 residues. Germline V gene data show CDR1 as MDHEN and CDR2 as SYDVKM. CDR3 in amino acids: CASSLLESGPSYEQYF. The CDR3 nucleotides read TGTGCCAGCAGTTTATTGGAAAGCGGACCGTCCTACGAGCAGTACTTC.

Concerning this clonotype itself: Being one base from a much bigger clone, this may be a read error. The chain recombines TRBV11-2 with TRBJ1-1; D gene ambiguous. The CDR3 length is 14 residues. Per the germline V gene, CDR1 is SGHAT and CDR2 is FQNNGV. The CDR3 here is CANSLLDLNTEAFF. The DNA for the CDR3 is TGTGCCAACAGCTTACTGGACCTGAACACTGAAGCTTTCTTT.

This clonotype was detected a few times. The genes are TRBV7-8 and TRBJ2-5; 15 nucleotides match TRBD2. The CDR3 contains 18 residues. J lost 1 base, V lost 1 base, and 4 bases had no gene match. The germline V gene encodes CDR1 SGHVS and CDR2 FQNEAQ. The CDR3 nucleotides read TGTGCCAGCAGCTTAGTTGGACTAGCGGGGGGGAGCCAAGAGACCCAGTACTTC. It translates to CASSLVGLAGGSQETQYF. The whole variable domain, filled in from reference TRBV7-8 and TRBJ2-5, reads GAGVSQSPRYKVAKRGQDVALRCDPISGHVSLFWYQQALGQGPEFLTYFQNEAQLDKSGLPSDRFFAERPEGSVSTLKIQRTQQEDSAVYLCASSLVGLAGGSQETQYFGPGTRLLVL.

Note on this clonotype: A single base separates this from a much larger clone, so it may be a read error. CDR3 nucleotide sequence: TGCGCCAGCAGCGGAGGGGACAGAGTGTACTATGGCTGCACCTTC. Its protein is CASSGGDRVYYGCTF. The chain uses TRBV5-1 and TRBJ1-2; 7 nucleotides match TRBD1. Germline CDR1 SGHRS, CDR2 YFSETQ. There are 15 residues in the CDR3.

There are many counts of this clonotype. The chain uses TRBV10-2 and TRBJ1-5; 8 bases are shared with TRBD1. The CDR3 totals 14 residues. CDR1 is WSHSY and CDR2 is SAAADI in the germline V gene. V gave up 4 bases and J gave up 2 bases; unmatched junction bases: 1. The CDR3 region is CASSAGGRNQPQHF. The CDR3 DNA sequence: TGCGCCAGCAGTGCAGGGGGCCGCAATCAGCCCCAGCATTTT.

This clonotype was seen more than once but under ten times. Compared with germline, one end of the junction differs, possibly owing to a read error. The chain joins TRBV6-6 to TRBJ1-2; D unresolved. The CDR3 is made up of 11 amino acids. In germline, CDR1 is MNHNY, CDR2 SVGAGI (reference sequence). CDR3 sequence (DNA): TGTGCCAGCAGTTACTCGAGCAGGACGGACTTC. It is translated as CASSYSSRTDF.

The chain uses TRBV11-3 and TRBJ2-7; 8 nucleotides align to TRBD1. The V segment lost 5 bases and the J segment 2 bases; nucleotides outside the gene matches: 8. The CDR3 contains 15 residues. CDR1 and CDR2 from the germline V gene are SGHNT and YENEEA. CDR3 loop: CASSTPGTGTYEQYF. Written as DNA, the CDR3 is TGTGCCAGCAGCACGCCCGGGACAGGAACCTACGAGCAGTACTTC. The variable domain in full, with the rest retrieved from reference TRBV11-3 and TRBJ2-7, is EAGVVQSPRYKIIEKKQPVAFWCNPISGHNTLYWYLQNLGQGPELLIRYENEEAVDDSQLPKDRFSAERLKGVDSTLKIQPAELGDSAVYLCASSTPGTGTYEQYFGPGTRLTVT.

This clonotype was seen once. Since a much larger clone is just one base distant, this may be a read error. This chain links TRBV5-4 with TRBJ2-7, with D unclear. Germline CDR1 and CDR2: SGHNT and YYREEE (reference sequence). This CDR3 region has 15 residues. The CDR3 DNA sequence: TGTGCCGGCAGCCTGGGTTTCCAAAGCTCCTACGAGCAGTACTTC. It is translated as CAGSLGFQSSYEQYF.

J is TRBJ2-7 and V is TRBV7-9, with TRBD2 matching 11 bases. Germline assignment: CDR1 SEHNR and CDR2 FQNEAQ (reference sequence). The length of the CDR3 is 16 residues. V lost 7 bases and J lost 7; bases outside the gene matches: 15. The chain's CDR3 is CASNPRIAGGPYEQYF. The CDR3 coding sequence is TGTGCCAGCAACCCCCGGATAGCGGGAGGGCCTTATGAGCAGTACTTC.

About this clonotype itself: A read error may produce the germline difference seen at one junction end. This CDR3 is CVIRGTGANTEAFF. In DNA, the CDR3 is TGTGTCATCAGGGGAACAGGGGCGAACACTGAAGCTTTCTTT. The rearrangement links TRBV10-3 to TRBJ1-1, with 7 bases fitting TRBD1. The CDR3 length is 14 residues. The V gene's germline CDR1 is ENHRY and CDR2 SYGVKD.

This clonotype appeared many times. The rearrangement joins TRBV19 to TRBJ1-1, with a weak D call TRBD1 (6 bases). This CDR3 has 14 residues. The V end was cut by 6 bases, the J end by 5 bases, with 16 bases between. Germline loops: CDR1 LNHDA, CDR2 SQIVND (reference sequence). CDR3 protein: CASRTDRGHTEAFF. The DNA for the CDR3 is TGTGCCAGTAGGACTGACCGGGGGCATACTGAAGCTTTCTTT.

Comments on this clonotype: A single base separates this from a much larger clone, so it may be a read error. The chain employs TRBV10-3 and TRBJ1-5; D call uncertain. CDR1 and CDR2 from the germline V gene are ENHRY and SYGVKD. The CDR3 sequence is 14 residues long. V was pared by 5 bases and J by 0 bases, with 8 bases between. The CDR3 sequence is CAISYYISNQPQHF. For the CDR3, the DNA is TGTGCCATCAGTTACTACATTAGCAATCAGCCCCAGCATTTT.

In its sample, this clonotype was seen many times. The CDR3 nucleotides read TGTGCCAGCAGCTTGAGGTTTACTTACTATGGCTACACCTTC. This codes for CASSLRFTYYGYTF. The chain carries TRBV5-6 and TRBJ1-2; D call uncertain. The CDR3 length is 14 residues. V was pared by 1 base and J by 3 bases, with 10 bases between. Germline loops: CDR1 SGHDT, CDR2 YYEEEE. Using reference TRBV5-6 and TRBJ1-2 for the parts outside the CDR3, the full variable domain is DAGVTQSPTHLIKTRGQQVTLRCSPKSGHDTVSWYQQALGQGPQFIFQYYEEEERQRGNFPDRFSGHQFPNYSSELNVNALLLGDSALYLCASSLRFTYYGYTFGSGTRLTVV.

There are many counts of this clonotype. CDR3 coding DNA: TGTGCCAGCAGTTTTGCAGGGAAGGGCTACGAGCAGTACTTC. It codes for CASSFAGKGYEQYF. The gene calls are TRBV12-3 or TRBV12-4 and TRBJ2-7, with TRBD1 as a possible D gene (5 bases). Between the trimmed V and J ends, which lost 3 bases and 3 bases, there was a span of 12 bases. The CDR3 extends over 14 amino acids.

This chain uses TRBV29-1 with TRBJ2-3, with unresolved D. V was clipped by 6 bases and J by 2 bases, with 12 bases between them. The CDR3 has 13 amino acids. Germline V lookup: CDR1 SQVTM, CDR2 ANQGSEA. The DNA of the CDR3 is TGCAGCGTCTCTCATCCAGACACAGATACGCAGTATTTT. Amino acids: CSVSHPDTDTQYF.

This clonotype was recorded once. A much bigger clone sits one base away, suggesting this may be a read error. The chain has TRBV5-6 and TRBJ2-7; D is unresolved. Per germline, CDR1 SGHDT and CDR2 YYEEEE. Trimming left V 6 bases short and J 0 bases short, with 10 bases between. There are 13 residues in the CDR3. CDR3 bases: TGTGCCAGCAACTTTACAGTCTCCTACGAGCAGTACTTC. Translated: CASNFTVSYEQYF.

This clonotype was seen at least ten times. The rearrangement uses TRBV19 and TRBJ2-5; 9 bases are a match to TRBD1. Germline trimming cut 3 bases from V and 4 bases from J; bases unmatched to any gene: 9. This CDR3 has 16 residues. Germline V gene lookup returns CDR1 LNHDA and CDR2 SQIVND (reference sequence). CDR3 in amino acids: CASSMGTGFRGETQYF. In nucleotides, the CDR3 is TGTGCCAGTAGTATGGGGACAGGGTTTCGGGGAGAGACCCAGTACTTC.

The chain is built from TRBV29-1 and TRBJ1-1, with D possibly matching TRBD1 (5 bases). This CDR3 comprises 12 residues. Germline CDR1 is SQVTM and CDR2 is ANQGSEA. With 8 bases removed from V and 6 bases from J, the gap between germline ends came to 16 bases. CDR3 sequence reads: CSLGRVGAEAFF. CDR3 nucleotide sequence: TGCAGCTTGGGAAGGGTAGGGGCTGAAGCTTTCTTT.

This clonotype has a count of ten or more. This sequence joins TRBV29-1 and TRBJ1-2; D gene unclear. CDR1 SQVTM and CDR2 ANQGSEA come from the germline V gene. The germline V and J ends were trimmed by 1 base and 4 bases, with 7 bases remaining between them. The CDR3 sequence is 12 residues long. CDR3 in DNA: TGCAGCGTTGAAGGCGGATTCTATGGCTACACCTTC. It yields the protein CSVEGGFYGYTF.

The V call is TRBV19, the J call TRBJ1-2; TRBD1 is a possible D gene (5 bases). The V end lost 5 bases, the J end lost 7 bases, and 20 bases lay between the germline ends. Per the germline V gene, CDR1 is LNHDA and CDR2 is SQIVND (reference sequence). The CDR3 extends over 15 amino acids. The CDR3: CASSPDASAGGGYTF. CDR3 nucleotides: TGTGCCAGTAGTCCGGACGCCTCGGCTGGGGGTGGCTACACCTTC. Full variable domain (outside the CDR3, taken from reference TRBV19 and TRBJ1-2): DGGITQSPKYLFRKEGQNVTLSCEQNLNHDAMYWYRQDPGQGLRLIYYSQIVNDFQKGDIAEGYSVSREKKESFPLTVTSAQKNPTAFYLCASSPDASAGGGYTFGSGTRLTVV.

The chain carries TRBV12-3 or TRBV12-4 and TRBJ2-5; 11 nucleotides line up with TRBD2. The CDR3 runs 14 residues. Unmatched junction bases numbered 7, after V lost 6 bases and J lost 7 bases. The CDR3 here is CASRSSGGFGTQYF. The CDR3 region has the DNA TGTGCCAGCAGATCTAGCGGGGGGTTCGGGACCCAGTACTTC.

A note on this clonotype: A much bigger clone sits one base away, suggesting this may be a read error. J is TRBJ1-1 and V is TRBV7-2; maybe TRBD1 (6 bases). The V and J ends lost 5 bases and 5 bases respectively, with 15 bases between them. The V gene's germline CDR1 is SGHTA and CDR2 FQGNSA. The CDR3 totals 14 residues. The CDR3 nucleotides read TGTGCCAGCAGCAGGGGGGGAGAGGGGACTGAAGCTTTCTTT. Its translation: CASSRGGEGTEAFF.